The source of this T cell receptor beta chain is a study of shared clonotypes between healthy human individuals. Notes on this clone: The antigen is undetermined.

Evenly divided among several immunoSEQ plates was the genomic DNA of each subset. Generated by immunoSEQ multiplex PCR, the TCRdb table keeps only in-frame clones and is missing some. The sample includes approximately 1.5 million clones, 98% to 99% of them seen just once. Germline CDR1 reads SGHRS; CDR2 reads YFSETQ. This CDR3 comprises 15 residues. The V and J ends lost 4 bases and 7 bases, in that order; junction bases with no gene match: 10. Study observations and caveats: What naive subsets generally showed was a larger estimated richness than memory subsets showed.

Division of CD4+ cells produced a CD45RA+ naive subset and a CD45RA-negative memory subset. V is TRBV5-1 and J is TRBJ2-2, with TRBD1 identical over 7 bases. Sequenced: naive CD4+ T cells sorted from blood. Described subset: CD45RA+ positively selected. The sequence was collected from a man aged 25-45 years in good health. In nucleotides, the CDR3 is TGCGCCAGCAGCCTCATCCCAGGGGGTGGCGGGGAGCTGTTTTTT. Translation gives CASSLIPGGGGELFF.